The 23 T cell receptor beta chains reported below all come from one sample, sequenced in a study of T cells in Graves' hyperthyroidism and ophthalmopathy. The CDR3 regions of TCR beta were amplified from RNA transcripts. First-round RT-PCR with HTBI primers amplified the TCR CDR3 region. Using its own MiXCR run on the multiplex PCR reads, TCRdb lists one record per CDR3 protein. Among some 800,000 distinct CDR3 sequences listed, roughly 37% were seen once. The source material was blood. These receptor sequences come from a man younger than 30 with Graves' hyperthyroidism.

This clonotype was observed at least ten times. The chain employs TRBV29-1 and TRBJ1-4; the D is unclear. V lost 5 bases and J 0 bases, leaving 16 bases between the germline ends. CDR3 length: 16 amino acids. Germline V lookup: CDR1 SQVTM, CDR2 ANQGSEA. The CDR3 sequence: CSVRAPSAATNEKLFF. In nucleotides, the CDR3 is TGCAGCGTTCGGGCCCCCAGCGCGGCAACTAATGAAAAACTGTTTTTT.

The V gene is TRBV20-1, the J gene TRBJ2-2; D is possibly TRBD1 (6 bases). This CDR3 is built from 15 residues. Germline V gene lookup returns CDR1 DFQATT and CDR2 SNEGSKA (reference sequence). V lost 0 bases and J lost 3, with 11 bases in between. CDR3 sequence reads: CSAREQGFDTGELFF. In nucleotides, the CDR3 is TGCAGTGCTAGAGAACAGGGCTTTGACACCGGGGAGCTGTTTTTT.

The sample holds a few counts of this clonotype. The chain combines TRBV19 with TRBJ2-5, with D tentatively TRBD2 (6 bases). CDR3 length equals 14 residues. In germline, CDR1 is LNHDA, CDR2 SQIVND (reference sequence). V lost 1 base to trimming and J lost 0 bases, with 6 bases between them. CDR3 DNA sequence: TGTGCCAGTAGTATAGGGGGGGACCAAGAGACCCAGTACTTC. This gives the protein CASSIGGDQETQYF.

This clonotype has a count of ten or more. The rearrangement joins TRBV7-3 to TRBJ2-5; 7 bases match TRBD2. V shed 4 bases and J 5 bases; nucleotides not matched to a gene: 7. CDR3 length: 14 residues. The germline CDR1 and CDR2 sequences are SGHTA and FQGTGA. The CDR3 bases are TGTGCCAGCAGCTCCCACGGGGGGTTGGAGACCCAGTACTTC. Protein: CASSSHGGLETQYF.

This clonotype was seen many times. J is TRBJ1-1 and V is TRBV19; D not resolved. Germline CDR1 is LNHDA and CDR2 is SQIVND (reference sequence). The germline V and J ends were trimmed by 1 base and 6 bases, with 6 bases remaining between them. CDR3 length: 12 amino acids. CDR3 in amino acids: CASSIAPSEAFF. Written as DNA, the CDR3 is TGTGCCAGTAGTATAGCCCCGTCTGAAGCTTTCTTT.

With respect to this clonotype: Likely a read error: the CDR3 ends without its conserved phenylalanine or tryptophan. It is unclear where the CDR3 begins or ends on the DNA, so no DNA is shown, and the CDR3 is as TCRdb lists it. The chain has TRBV19 and TRBJ1-1. 8 amino acids form the CDR3, both terminal residues included. CDR1 and CDR2 from the germline V gene are LNHDA and SQIVND (reference sequence). This chain's CDR3 is CASSIGPL.

This clonotype showed up many times. The gene calls are TRBV29-1 and TRBJ1-5, with D unclear. V dropped 4 bases and J dropped 7 bases, with 14 bases sitting between them. The germline gives CDR1 SQVTM, CDR2 ANQGSEA. The CDR3 runs to 13 residues. The CDR3 loop is CSVAAEKGQPQHF. Written as DNA, the CDR3 is TGCAGCGTTGCCGCAGAGAAGGGACAGCCCCAGCATTTT.

This clonotype was observed many times. The chain employs TRBV7-9 and TRBJ1-4; TRBD1 aligns across 7 bases. There are 14 residues in the CDR3. J was trimmed by 8 bases and V by 5 bases; bases with no gene match: 8. Germline V gene sequence: CDR1 SEHNR, CDR2 FQNEAQ (reference sequence). The CDR3 loop is CASSVNRGNEKLFF. DNA of the CDR3: TGTGCCAGCAGCGTCAACAGGGGAAACGAAAAACTGTTTTTT.

This clonotype has a count of ten or more. The chain carries TRBV2 and TRBJ1-6; TRBD1 might be the D (6 bases). Trimming stripped 7 bases from V and 6 bases from J, with 13 bases between. Germline V gene sequence: CDR1 SNHLY, CDR2 FYNNEI. This CDR3 region has 14 residues. In DNA form, the CDR3 reads TGTGCCAGCAAGGCGGGACAAATTAATTCACCCCTCCACTTT. It is translated as CASKAGQINSPLHF.

The rearrangement joins TRBV15 to TRBJ2-3; 7 bases agree with TRBD2. With V trimmed by 0 bases and J by 3 bases, 6 bases remained unmatched. Germline V gene sequence: CDR1 LNHNV, CDR2 YYDKDF (reference sequence). This CDR3 is 16 amino acids long. CDR3 sequence: CATSRDVGGRTDTQYF. In nucleotides, the CDR3 is TGTGCCACCAGCAGAGATGTGGGAGGGAGGACAGATACGCAGTATTTT. The full variable domain, completed using reference TRBV15 and TRBJ2-3, is DAMVIQNPRYQVTQFGKPVTLSCSQTLNHNVMYWYQQKSSQAPKLLFHYYDKDFNNEADTPDNFQSRRPNTSFCFLDIRSPGLGDTAMYLCATSRDVGGRTDTQYFGPGTRLTVL.

This clonotype was counted at least ten times. The chain links TRBV15 to TRBJ1-1; TRBD1 might be the D (5 bases). The length of the CDR3 is 14 residues. Trimming took off 6 bases at V and 0 bases at J, with 11 bases between the two ends. Germline CDR1 and CDR2: LNHNV and YYDKDF (reference sequence). CDR3 region: CATRLGRMNTEAFF. The DNA for the CDR3 is TGTGCCACCAGGTTGGGACGGATGAACACTGAAGCTTTCTTT.

In its sample, this clonotype was seen many times. V usage is TRBV20-1 and J usage is TRBJ1-1, with a possible D match to TRBD1 (6 bases). V lost 3 bases to trimming and J lost 4 bases, with 9 bases between them. This CDR3 contains 12 residues. Per germline, CDR1 DFQATT and CDR2 SNEGSKA (reference sequence). This CDR3 is CSASQGTTEAFF. The CDR3, as DNA: TGCAGTGCTAGTCAGGGGACCACTGAAGCTTTCTTT.

This clonotype was seen more than once but under ten times. V and J are TRBV6-6 and TRBJ1-2; possibly TRBD1 for D (6 bases). Trimming removed 7 bases from V and 5 bases from J, with 14 bases in between. Germline lookup yields CDR1 MNHNY and CDR2 SVGAGI (reference sequence). The CDR3 sequence is 13 residues long. The CDR3 DNA sequence: TGTGCCAGCACCTTAGGGGGGCTTTATGGCTACACCTTC. Protein sequence: CASTLGGLYGYTF.

Many counts were recorded for this clonotype. The rearrangement joins TRBV12-3 or TRBV12-4 to TRBJ2-5; 7 bases align to TRBD2. The CDR3 consists of 13 residues. V lost 7 bases, J lost 5 bases, and 7 bases stayed unmatched. The CDR3 nucleotides read TGTGCCAGCAACCCCTCGGGAGGCGAGACCCAGTACTTC. Translation: CASNPSGGETQYF.

This rearrangement joins TRBV15 to TRBJ1-2; 12 nucleotides match TRBD1. The CDR3 runs to 14 residues. Germline values: CDR1 LNHNV, CDR2 YYDKDF (reference sequence). V gave up 4 bases and J gave up 12 bases; unmatched junction bases: 9. DNA for the CDR3: TGTGCCACCAGCAAAGGGACAGGGGGCAGGGGAAACACCTTC. Its protein product is CATSKGTGGRGNTF.

V usage is TRBV10-3 and J usage is TRBJ1-1; 9 nucleotides align to TRBD1. This CDR3 region has 15 residues. The junction had 8 bases not matched to a gene; V was cut back by 0 bases and J by 9 bases. Germline-derived CDR1 and CDR2 are ENHRY and SYGVKD. The DNA of the CDR3 is TGTGCCATCAGTGAGTCATCAGGGACAGGGAGTCAAGCTTTCTTT. Its protein is CAISESSGTGSQAFF.

This clonotype was counted many times. V and J are TRBV10-2 and TRBJ2-7; tentatively, D is TRBD1 (6 bases). The CDR3 covers 14 residues. Between the trimmed V and J ends, which lost 7 bases and 2 bases, there was a span of 15 bases. Germline CDR1 and CDR2: WSHSY and SAAADI. The CDR3 sequence: CASKDRSAAYEQYF. DNA of the CDR3: TGCGCCAGCAAAGACAGGTCCGCCGCCTACGAGCAGTACTTC.

The chain couples TRBV4-2 to TRBJ1-1; the D gene is possibly TRBD1 (6 bases). The CDR3 has 14 amino acids. V lost 4 bases to trimming and J lost 3 bases, with 12 bases between them. The germline gives CDR1 LGHNA, CDR2 YNFKEQ. The CDR3, as DNA: TGTGCCAGCAGCCTACCGGACAGTGACACTGAAGCTTTCTTT. Encoded protein: CASSLPDSDTEAFF.

The CDR3 loop is CATSSEGANNSPLHF. The CDR3 bases are TGTGCCACCAGCAGCGAAGGGGCAAATAATTCACCCCTCCACTTT. The chain has TRBV15 and TRBJ1-6; TRBD1 might be the D (5 bases). V lost 3 bases and J 5 bases, leaving 11 bases between the germline ends. The germline gives CDR1 LNHNV, CDR2 YYDKDF (reference sequence). This CDR3 comprises 15 residues.

The table lists this clonotype with many counts. The chain joins TRBV7-9 to TRBJ2-5; perhaps TRBD2 as D (6 bases). The CDR3 contains 14 residues. Trimming left V 5 bases short and J 2 bases short, with 12 bases between. Per the germline V gene, CDR1 is SEHNR and CDR2 is FQNEAQ (reference sequence). As DNA, the CDR3 is TGTGCCAGCAGCCAGGCGGGGCGACAAGAGACCCAGTACTTC. As protein: CASSQAGRQETQYF.

The chain employs TRBV12-3 or TRBV12-4 and TRBJ1-6; tentative D call: TRBD1 (5 bases). The V end was cut by 3 bases, the J end by 9 bases, with 15 bases between. This CDR3 spans 15 amino acids. The CDR3 reads CASSFGGGEGSPLHF. CDR3 DNA: TGTGCCAGCAGTTTCGGGGGAGGAGAGGGTTCACCCCTCCACTTT.

The gene calls are TRBV10-3 and TRBJ2-7; maybe TRBD1 (6 bases). The V gene's germline CDR1 is ENHRY and CDR2 SYGVKD. V gave up 10 bases and J gave up 2 bases, with 21 bases separating them. The CDR3 has 15 amino acids. In nucleotides, the CDR3 is TGTGCCAGCATTCCGGACAGCCAGAGCCCCTACGAGCAGTACTTC. Its protein is CASIPDSQSPYEQYF.

Note on this clonotype: The junction and the germline gene differ at one end; a read error may be behind it. The V and J genes are TRBV5-1 and TRBJ1-1; D gene uncertain. The CDR3 spans 13 residues. Germline V gene sequence: CDR1 SGHRS, CDR2 YFSETQ. CDR3 bases: TGCGCCAGCAGCTTGGCCCCAAACACTGAAACTTTCTTT. This encodes CASSLAPNTETFF.